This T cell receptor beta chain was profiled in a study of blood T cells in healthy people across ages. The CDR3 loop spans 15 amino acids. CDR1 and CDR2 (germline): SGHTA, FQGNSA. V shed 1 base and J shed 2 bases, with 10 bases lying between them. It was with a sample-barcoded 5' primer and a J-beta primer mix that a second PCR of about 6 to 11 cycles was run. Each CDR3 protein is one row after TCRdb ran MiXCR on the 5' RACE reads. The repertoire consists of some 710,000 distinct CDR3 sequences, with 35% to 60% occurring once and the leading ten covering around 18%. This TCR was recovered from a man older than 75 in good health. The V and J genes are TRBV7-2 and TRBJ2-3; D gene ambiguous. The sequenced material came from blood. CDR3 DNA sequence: TGTGCCAGCAGCTTAGTGGGCCAGGTCACAGATACGCAGTATTTT. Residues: CASSLVGQVTDTQYF. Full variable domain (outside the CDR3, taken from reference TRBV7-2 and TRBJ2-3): GAGVSQSPSNKVTEKGKDVELRCDPISGHTALYWYRQSLGQGLEFLIYFQGNSAPDKSGLPSDRFSAERTGGSVSTLTIQRTQQEDSAVYLCASSLVGQVTDTQYFGPGTRLTVL.